These 15 T cell receptor beta chains were sequenced from one sample in a study of blood T cell repertoires in COVID-19 (dated by TCRdb to the early 2020s). The protocol used for the library was the immunoSEQ multiplex PCR assay. Entries here come from immuneACCESS through TCRdb and include only in-frame sequences with V and J called. Some clones fail to appear in such tables; in the studies checked, an unresolved V gene covers under half of the shortfall, and the cause of the remainder is unknown. The sample includes roughly 300,000 clones, with about 85% observed a single time. Approximately 5.4% of the sample belongs to the ten largest clones. Sequencing was done on a sample of PBMCs or T cells enriched from blood (not recorded which). The receptors shown here come from a woman aged 25 to 39 who had recovered from COVID-19.

V is TRBV19 and J is TRBJ1-5, with TRBD1 identical over 7 bases. Trimming removed 6 bases from V and 0 bases from J; junction bases left unmatched: 11. The germline V gene has CDR1 LNHDA and CDR2 SQIVND (reference sequence). CDR3 length: 17 amino acids. DNA for the CDR3: TGTGCCAGTAGGTTGTGGGAAGGGGGCTATAGCAATCAGCCCCAGCATTTT. It codes for CASRLWEGGYSNQPQHF.

V is TRBV5-1 and J is TRBJ1-1; tentative D call: TRBD1 (6 bases). Trimming shortened V by 0 bases and J by 11 bases, and 11 bases separated the two germline ends. CDR1 and CDR2 (germline): SGHRS, YFSETQ. CDR3 length: 12 amino acids. The DNA of the CDR3 is TGCGCCAGCAGCTTGGACAGGGTAGGGGCTTTCTTT. Residues: CASSLDRVGAFF.

The V call is TRBV29-1, the J call TRBJ1-1; D is undetermined. The CDR3 runs 13 residues. V lost 7 bases, J lost 4 bases, and 16 bases lay in between. Per the germline V gene, CDR1 is SQVTM and CDR2 is ANQGSEA. In nucleotides, the CDR3 is TGCAGCGCACTTACAGATGTCCTCACTGAAGCTTTCTTT. This sequence encodes CSALTDVLTEAFF.

The chain joins TRBV5-1 to TRBJ1-1, with a possible D match to TRBD1 (6 bases). Germline V gene sequence: CDR1 SGHRS, CDR2 YFSETQ. V gave up 4 bases and J gave up 7 bases, with 11 bases separating them. This CDR3 region has 12 residues. CDR3 amino acids: CASSVEGVEAFF. The CDR3 nucleotides read TGCGCCAGCAGCGTGGAGGGGGTTGAAGCTTTCTTT.

As DNA, the CDR3 is TGTGCCAGCAGCGTAGCTGTAGCGGGGGAAGGGGAGCTGTTTTTT. It specifies CASSVAVAGEGELFF. The V call is TRBV9, the J call TRBJ2-2; TRBD2 matches 9 bases. The V segment lost 0 bases and the J segment 8 bases; nucleotides outside the gene matches: 5. This CDR3 contains 15 residues. Germline V lookup: CDR1 SGDLS, CDR2 YYNGEE.

The chain uses TRBV7-2 and TRBJ2-7; 12 bases match TRBD1. Germline CDR1 and CDR2: SGHTA and FQGNSA. Trimming removed 11 bases from V and 6 bases from J; junction bases left unmatched: 8. The CDR3 runs 13 residues. CDR3 protein: CASGGTGGTEQYF. In nucleotides, the CDR3 is TGTGCCTCCGGGGGGACAGGGGGCACCGAGCAGTACTTC.

V gene TRBV6-1 combines with J gene TRBJ1-2, with D unresolved. CDR3 length: 12 amino acids. Germline CDR1 reads MNHNS; CDR2 reads SASEGT. Between the trimmed V and J ends, which lost 1 base and 4 bases, there was a span of 4 bases. CDR3: CASSEGLYGYTF. For the CDR3, the DNA is TGTGCCAGCAGTGAAGGGCTCTATGGCTACACCTTC.

The chain has TRBV12-5 and TRBJ2-7; tentatively, D is TRBD2 (7 bases). CDR1 and CDR2 from the germline V gene are LGHNT and FRNRAP. This CDR3 has 13 residues. Trimming stripped 7 bases from V and 3 bases from J, with 13 bases between. The CDR3: CASVEGGGYEQYF. CDR3 sequence (DNA): TGTGCTAGTGTAGAAGGGGGGGGCTACGAGCAGTACTTC.

V usage is TRBV10-1 and J usage is TRBJ2-1; 8 bases fit TRBD1. CDR1 is WNHNN, CDR2 SYGVQD, per germline (reference sequence). This CDR3 is built from 14 residues. The junction had 3 bases not matched to a gene; V was cut back by 3 bases and J by 5 bases. The CDR3 region is CASSDRTGNNEQFF. CDR3 nucleotide sequence: TGCGCCAGCAGTGACAGGACAGGGAACAATGAGCAGTTCTTC.

The sample holds one count of this clone. The rearrangement links TRBV11-2 to TRBJ2-5; a weak D match, TRBD1 (6 bases). The CDR3 contains 16 residues. Trimming shortened V by 1 base and J by 2 bases, and 14 bases separated the two germline ends. The V gene's germline CDR1 is SGHAT and CDR2 FQNNGV. CDR3 bases: TGTGCCAGCAGCTTAGCCCCCCAGGGGTTTCAAGAGACCCAGTACTTC. This gives the protein CASSLAPQGFQETQYF.

The chain uses TRBV20-1 and TRBJ1-1; 7 bases line up with TRBD1. J was trimmed by 10 bases and V by 6 bases; bases with no gene match: 8. CDR1 and CDR2 (germline): DFQATT, SNEGSKA (reference sequence). The CDR3 contains 11 residues. Here the CDR3 reads CSAKTGQAAFF. The CDR3 region has the DNA TGCAGTGCAAAGACAGGGCAAGCAGCTTTCTTT.

This clone counts as medium-sized (0.01 to 0.1%). The CDR3 nucleotides read TGTGCCAGCAGCCAAGATAGCCAGGGGGCGGACGAGCAGTACTTC. Protein product: CASSQDSQGADEQYF. The chain has TRBV3-1 (or the pseudogene TRBV3-2) and TRBJ2-7, with 8 bases aligning to TRBD1. With V trimmed by 0 bases and J by 5 bases, 6 bases remained unmatched. The germline gives CDR1 LGHDT, CDR2 YNNKEL (reference sequence). CDR3 length equals 15 residues.

The genes are TRBV4-1 and TRBJ1-6; weak D call: TRBD1 (5 bases). Trimming left V 0 bases short and J 0 bases short, with 12 bases between. This CDR3 has 18 amino acids. Germline V gives CDR1 MGHRA, CDR2 YSYEKL. CDR3 nucleotide sequence: TGCGCCAGCAGCCAAGATCTCATGGGGGGCTCCTATAATTCACCCCTCCACTTT. It specifies CASSQDLMGGSYNSPLHF.

The chain's CDR3 is CASSPHRGQETQYF. CDR3 coding DNA: TGTGCCAGCAGCCCCCACAGGGGGCAAGAGACCCAGTACTTC. J is TRBJ2-5 and V is TRBV7-2; TRBD1 aligns across 8 bases. Trimming cost V 5 bases and J 2 bases; bases outside gene matches: 4. The germline V gene has CDR1 SGHTA and CDR2 FQGNSA. This CDR3 contains 14 residues.

This clone was counted between two and nine times. The chain is built from TRBV5-1 and TRBJ1-2; 7 bases are a match to TRBD1. The V and J ends lost 1 base and 2 bases, in that order; junction bases with no gene match: 2. Germline V gives CDR1 SGHRS, CDR2 YFSETQ. This CDR3 contains 14 residues. DNA of the CDR3: TGCGCCAGCAGCTTGAGGGACAGCAACTATGGCTACACCTTC. This codes for CASSLRDSNYGYTF.